One and the same sample provided the 14 T cell receptor beta chains below, sequenced in a study of T-cell reconstitution after alpha-beta-depleted transplantation in children. The TCRbeta library incorporated unique molecular identifiers. MiXCR was run by TCRdb on the PCR reads, yielding one entry per CDR3 protein. This table has around 250,000 distinct CDR3 sequences, roughly 8% appearing once. Material: PBMCs, mostly from graft donor cells, obtained 180 days after TCRalphabeta/CD19-depleted stem cell transplant. The receptors stem from a male patient younger than 18 who had a stem cell transplant for acute lymphoblastic leukemia, so the T cells may come from the graft donor.

At least ten counts were recorded for this clonotype. The chain combines TRBV5-1 with TRBJ1-5; possibly TRBD1 for D (5 bases). The CDR3 loop spans 15 amino acids. The germline V gene has CDR1 SGHRS and CDR2 YFSETQ. Trimming removed 0 bases from V and 7 bases from J, with 14 bases in between. CDR3 protein: CASSLGPLGHQPQHF. DNA of the CDR3: TGCGCCAGCAGCTTGGGCCCCCTAGGACACCAGCCCCAGCATTTT.

A few counts support this clonotype. The V and J genes are TRBV28 and TRBJ1-4, with a weak D call TRBD1 (6 bases). V shed 0 bases and J shed 0 bases, with 8 bases lying between them. The CDR3 extends over 16 amino acids. Germline V lookup: CDR1 MDHEN, CDR2 SYDVKM. Here the CDR3 reads CASSLWAGATNEKLFF. The DNA for the CDR3 is TGTGCCAGCAGTTTATGGGCAGGGGCAACTAATGAAAAACTGTTTTTT.

Many counts were recorded for this clonotype. This rearrangement joins TRBV13 to TRBJ1-6; tentative D call: TRBD1 (6 bases). In germline, CDR1 is PRHDT, CDR2 FYEKMQ (reference sequence). V was clipped by 4 bases and J by 17 bases, with 15 bases between them. This CDR3 has 12 residues. The CDR3 is CASSSGQSVFHF. In nucleotides, the CDR3 is TGTGCCAGCAGCTCCGGACAGTCGGTGTTCCACTTT.

This clonotype has ten or more counts. V and J are TRBV9 and TRBJ2-7; 8 bases are a match to TRBD1. V was pared by 2 bases and J by 5 bases, with 3 bases of the junction left unmatched. Germline V gives CDR1 SGDLS, CDR2 YYNGEE. The CDR3 is 13 amino acids. DNA of the CDR3: TGTGCCAGCAGCGTTCAGGGGGCCGACGAGCAGTACTTC. Its translation: CASSVQGADEQYF.

This clonotype was observed at least ten times. V usage is TRBV7-2 and J usage is TRBJ2-1; 10 bases are a match to TRBD2. CDR3 length: 15 residues. CDR1 SGHTA and CDR2 FQGNSA come from the germline V gene. V shed 2 bases, J shed 9 bases, and the junction held 7 bases outside the gene matches. The CDR3 loop reads CASSLNSGGVVEQFF. CDR3 sequence (DNA): TGTGCCAGCAGCTTAAACAGCGGGGGGGTGGTTGAGCAGTTCTTC.

This clonotype has ten or more counts. The chain employs TRBV12-3 or TRBV12-4 and TRBJ2-7; TRBD2 might be the D (5 bases). V was trimmed by 5 bases and J by 5 bases, leaving 16 bases between them. The CDR3 covers 14 residues. The CDR3 spells CASSLRRLWNEQYF. CDR3 DNA: TGTGCCAGCAGTCTTAGGAGGCTCTGGAACGAGCAGTACTTC.

This clonotype was seen ten or more times. The rearrangement uses TRBV5-1 and TRBJ2-3; D gene ambiguous. There are 15 residues in the CDR3. Germline CDR1 SGHRS, CDR2 YFSETQ. Trimming took off 0 bases at V and 5 bases at J, with 13 bases between the two ends. The CDR3, as DNA: TGCGCCAGCAGCTTGGACCTCCCTCCCCAAGATACGCAGTATTTT. The encoded protein is CASSLDLPPQDTQYF. Complete variable domain (other parts from reference TRBV5-1 and TRBJ2-3): KAGVTQTPRYLIKTRGQQVTLSCSPISGHRSVSWYQQTPGQGLQFLFEYFSETQRNKGNFPGRFSGRQFSNSRSEMNVSTLELGDSALYLCASSLDLPPQDTQYFGPGTRLTVL.

This clonotype has a count of ten or more. The genes are TRBV6-2 or TRBV6-3 and TRBJ1-4, with 7 bases lining up with TRBD1. The J segment lost 7 bases and the V segment lost 6 bases, leaving 8 bases of the junction unmatched. The CDR3 is 14 residues long. Looked up from germline, CDR1 is MNHEY and CDR2 is SVGEGT. For the CDR3, the DNA is TGTGCCAGCAGCCCCGGGACAGCATCTGAAAAACTGTTTTTT. As protein: CASSPGTASEKLFF.

This clonotype was found many times. The chain is built from TRBV5-5 and TRBJ2-2, with D possibly being TRBD1 or TRBD2 (5 bases each). Looked up from germline, CDR1 is SGHKS and CDR2 is YYEKEE (reference sequence). V dropped 2 bases and J dropped 3 bases, with 11 bases sitting between them. CDR3 length: 15 amino acids. This CDR3 reads CASSLPGTYTGELFF. In DNA form, the CDR3 reads TGTGCCAGCAGCTTACCAGGGACGTACACCGGGGAGCTGTTTTTT. The full variable domain, in which reference TRBV5-5 and TRBJ2-2 provide the parts outside the CDR3, is DAGVTQSPTHLIKTRGQQVTLRCSPISGHKSVSWYQQVLGQGPQFIFQYYEKEERGRGNFPDRFSARQFPNYSSELNVNALLLGDSALYLCASSLPGTYTGELFFGEGSRLTVL.

This clonotype was detected ten times or more. The gene calls are TRBV27 and TRBJ1-2; possible D gene TRBD1, 6 bases. The CDR3 spans 13 residues. Germline V gives CDR1 MNHEY, CDR2 SMNVEV (reference sequence). The germline V and J ends were trimmed by 4 bases and 8 bases, with 14 bases remaining between them. The CDR3 nucleotides read TGTGCCAGCAGTTATGGGCGACAGGCCGGCTACACCTTC. Encoded protein: CASSYGRQAGYTF.

The table lists this clonotype with many counts. The rearrangement uses TRBV29-1 and TRBJ2-7; possible D gene TRBD2, 5 bases. This CDR3 comprises 14 residues. From germline, CDR1 is SQVTM and CDR2 ANQGSEA. V was pared by 4 bases and J by 3 bases, with 16 bases between. As DNA, the CDR3 is TGCAGCGTTGCCGGGTCGGCCGCGGGCTACGAGCAGTACTTC. Translation gives CSVAGSAAGYEQYF.

At least ten counts were recorded for this clonotype. The chain combines TRBV6-2 or TRBV6-3 with TRBJ1-1, with D maybe TRBD1 (5 bases). Trimming pared 6 bases from V and 7 bases from J, leaving 12 bases between. Germline CDR1 reads MNHEY; CDR2 reads SVGEGT. The CDR3 sequence is 12 residues long. The CDR3 here is CASRRGGGEAFF. The CDR3 nucleotides read TGTGCCAGCAGGCGGGGGGGAGGTGAAGCTTTCTTT.

There are many counts of this clonotype. The V call is TRBV20-1, the J call TRBJ2-1; TRBD2 matches 8 bases. V trimming: 0 bases; J trimming: 6 bases; junction bases outside the gene matches: 1. The germline gives CDR1 DFQATT, CDR2 SNEGSKA (reference sequence). CDR3 length: 13 residues. CDR3 residues: CSARDAGGNEQFF. CDR3 DNA sequence: TGCAGTGCTAGAGACGCGGGGGGCAATGAGCAGTTCTTC.

There are many counts of this clonotype. V is TRBV15 and J is TRBJ2-7; 8 nucleotides match TRBD1. The germline V gene encodes CDR1 LNHNV and CDR2 YYDKDF (reference sequence). The CDR3 loop spans 15 amino acids. J gave up 5 bases and V 1 base, and 7 bases lay outside the gene matches. CDR3 in amino acids: CATSRGPGQGNEQYF. The CDR3 coding sequence is TGTGCCACCAGCAGAGGGCCAGGACAGGGAAACGAGCAGTACTTC.